The T cell receptor (beta chain) described here comes from a study of T cells in localized non-small cell lung cancer. Regarding this clone: Its specificity is not known.

Deletions cut 1 base from V and 4 bases from J, with 16 bases between. The length of the CDR3 is 16 residues. Looked up from germline, CDR1 is MGHRA and CDR2 is YSYEKL. Measured with immunoSEQ multiplex PCR; TCRdb has only the in-frame clones, and not every one. The table has over 25,000 clones, 92% seen once; the top ten hold around 2.1%. Study findings and constraints: A median approximately 57 of the top 100 tumor clones appeared in adjacent lung. Clonality peaked in uninvolved adjacent lung rather than tumor. Heterogeneity within the tumor remains possible, as just one region underwent sequencing.

Sequences were derived from peripheral blood, sampled before any cancer treatment. The V gene is TRBV4-1, the J gene TRBJ1-2; D remains unclear. The TCR was taken from a female donor of 60 years or more with stage I lung adenocarcinoma. This CDR3 reads CASSQAVSSAFYGYTF. The CDR3, as DNA: TGCGCCAGCAGCCAAGCGGTGAGTTCGGCATTCTATGGCTACACCTTC.